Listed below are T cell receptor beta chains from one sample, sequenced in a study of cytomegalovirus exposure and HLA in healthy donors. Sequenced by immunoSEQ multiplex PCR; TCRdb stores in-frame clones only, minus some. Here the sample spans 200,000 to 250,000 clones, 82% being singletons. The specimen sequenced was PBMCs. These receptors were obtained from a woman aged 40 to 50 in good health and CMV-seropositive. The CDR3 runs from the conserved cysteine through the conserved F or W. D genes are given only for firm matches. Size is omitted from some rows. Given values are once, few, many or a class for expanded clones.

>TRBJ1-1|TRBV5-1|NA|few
CASSLGQAGTEAFF
TGCGCCAGCAGCTTGGGGCAGGCGGGCACTGAAGCTTTCTTT
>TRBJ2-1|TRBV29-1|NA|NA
CSVGRSRTGYEQFF
TGCAGCGTTGGGCGGAGTCGGACGGGGTATGAGCAGTTCTTC
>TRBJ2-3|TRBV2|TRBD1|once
CASSENGQGADTQYF
TGTGCCAGCAGTGAGAATGGACAGGGGGCAGATACGCAGTATTTT
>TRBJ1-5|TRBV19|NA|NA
CASSIPGAGDQPQHF
TGTGCCAGTAGTATCCCGGGGGCGGGGGATCAGCCCCAGCATTTT
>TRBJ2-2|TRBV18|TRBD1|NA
CASSPRRDRVQAGELFF
TGTGCCAGCTCACCACGCCGGGACAGGGTCCAGGCCGGGGAGCTGTTTTTT
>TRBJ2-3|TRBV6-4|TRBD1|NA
CASSVEGAKDTQYF
TGTGCCAGCAGTGTTGAGGGGGCCAAAGATACGCAGTATTTT
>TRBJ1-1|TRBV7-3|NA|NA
CASSLTFGVGPTEAFF
TGTGCCAGCAGCTTAACGTTCGGGGTAGGGCCTACTGAAGCTTTCTTT
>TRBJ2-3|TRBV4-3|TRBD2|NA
CASSQDGLADTDTQYF
TGCGCCAGCAGCCAAGATGGTCTAGCGGACACAGATACGCAGTATTTT
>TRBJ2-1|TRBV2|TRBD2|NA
CASSIGLAGVDEQFF
TGTGCCAGCAGCATAGGACTAGCGGGAGTCGATGAGCAGTTCTTC
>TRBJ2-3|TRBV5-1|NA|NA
CASSEGGTDTQYF
TGCGCCAGCAGCGAGGGGGGCACAGATACGCAGTATTTT
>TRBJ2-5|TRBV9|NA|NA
CASSVGVGQGGEETQYF
TGTGCCAGCAGCGTAGGGGTAGGGCAGGGAGGAGAAGAGACCCAGTACTTC
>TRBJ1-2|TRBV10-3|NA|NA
CAIRLNRDGYTF
TGTGCCATCAGATTGAACAGGGACGGCTACACCTTC
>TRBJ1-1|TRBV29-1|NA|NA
CSVIPVAEAFF
TGCAGCGTGATACCGGTCGCCGAGGCTTTCTTT
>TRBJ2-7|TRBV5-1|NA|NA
CASSFPGVGEQYF
TGCGCCAGCAGCTTTCCAGGGGTTGGAGAGCAGTACTTC
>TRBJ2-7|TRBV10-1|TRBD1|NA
CASSEVMTGKVGQYF
TGCGCCAGCAGTGAGGTCATGACAGGGAAGGTAGGGCAGTACTTC
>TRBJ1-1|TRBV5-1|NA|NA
CASSLESGWGGEPNTEAFF
TGCGCCAGCAGCTTGGAATCAGGGTGGGGTGGGGAACCGAACACTGAAGCTTTCTTT
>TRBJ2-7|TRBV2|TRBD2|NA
CASSSGLAVIYEQYF
TGTGCCAGCAGCTCGGGACTAGCGGTGATCTACGAGCAGTACTTC
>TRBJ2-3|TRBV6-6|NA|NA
CASNPGKSTDTQYF
TGTGCCAGCAACCCAGGGAAGAGCACAGATACGCAGTATTTT
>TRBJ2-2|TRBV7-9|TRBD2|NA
CSSSNPSGRAGELFF
TGTTCCAGCAGCAACCCTAGCGGGAGGGCCGGGGAGCTGTTTTTT
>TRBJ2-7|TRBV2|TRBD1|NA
CASTLGGQGYEQYF
TGTGCCAGCACCCTAGGGGGACAGGGATACGAGCAGTACTTC
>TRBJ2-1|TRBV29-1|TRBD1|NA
CSVVRAGGGDEQFF
TGCAGCGTTGTCAGAGCAGGGGGTGGCGATGAGCAGTTCTTC
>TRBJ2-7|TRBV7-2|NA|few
CASSFGRGTNTYEQYF
TGTGCCAGCAGCTTCGGTCGGGGGACGAATACCTACGAGCAGTACTTC
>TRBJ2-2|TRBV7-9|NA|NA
CASSDLIHSYTGELFF
TGTGCCAGCAGCGATCTTATTCACTCGTACACCGGGGAGCTGTTTTTT
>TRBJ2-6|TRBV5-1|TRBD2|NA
CASRWTSGDLSGANVLTF
TGCGCCAGCAGGTGGACTAGCGGGGATCTCTCTGGGGCCAACGTCCTGACTTTC
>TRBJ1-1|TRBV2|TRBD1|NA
CASGTDRGVFF
TGTGCCAGCGGGACTGACAGGGGTGTTTTCTTT
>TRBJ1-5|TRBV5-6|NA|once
CASSLGLKQPQHF
TGTGCCAGCAGCTTGGGGCTCAAGCAGCCCCAGCATTTT
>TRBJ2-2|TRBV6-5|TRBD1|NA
CASSSDRLTGELFF
TGTGCCAGCAGTTCGGACAGGTTGACCGGGGAGCTGTTTTTT
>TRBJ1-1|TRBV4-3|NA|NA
CASSQERGFTEAFF
TGCGCCAGCAGCCAAGAGAGAGGATTCACTGAAGCTTTCTTT
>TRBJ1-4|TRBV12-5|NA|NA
CASAPAGGKLFF
TGTGCTAGTGCCCCGGCGGGGGGAAAACTGTTTTTT
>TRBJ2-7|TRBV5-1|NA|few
CASSLGTSAGYEQYF
TGCGCCAGCAGCCTAGGGACTTCCGCAGGGTACGAGCAGTACTTC
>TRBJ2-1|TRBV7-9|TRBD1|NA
CASSLDRGLGNEQFF
TGTGCCAGCAGCTTAGACAGGGGGCTCGGGAATGAGCAGTTCTTC
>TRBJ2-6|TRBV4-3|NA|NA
CASSQDHYRAGANVLTF
TGCGCCAGCAGCCAAGATCACTACAGGGCCGGGGCCAACGTCCTGACTTTC
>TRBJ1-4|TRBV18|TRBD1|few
CASSPDRGKEKLFF
TGTGCCAGCTCACCGGACAGGGGAAAGGAAAAACTGTTTTTT
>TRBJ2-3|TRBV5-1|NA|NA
CASSLPGMSTDTQYF
TGCGCCAGCAGCTTGCCAGGGATGAGCACAGATACGCAGTATTTT
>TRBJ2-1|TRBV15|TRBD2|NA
CATSTSGGAYNEQFF
TGTGCCACCAGCACAAGCGGGGGGGCCTACAATGAGCAGTTCTTC
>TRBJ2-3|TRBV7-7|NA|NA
CASSSTTASTQYF
TGTGCTAGCAGCTCCACTACCGCATCCACGCAGTATTTT
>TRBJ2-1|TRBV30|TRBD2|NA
CAWSGTTGGDEQFF
TGTGCCTGGAGCGGGACGACGGGGGGTGATGAGCAGTTCTTC
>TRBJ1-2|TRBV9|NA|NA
CASSVQGPHYGYTF
TGTGCCAGCAGCGTACAGGGGCCCCACTATGGCTACACCTTC
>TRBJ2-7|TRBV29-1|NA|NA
CSATRGDYEQYF
TGCAGCGCCACTAGAGGCGACTACGAGCAGTACTTC
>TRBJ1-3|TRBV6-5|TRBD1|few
CASRVHGQGRNTIYF
TGTGCCAGCAGGGTACATGGACAGGGGAGAAACACCATATATTTT
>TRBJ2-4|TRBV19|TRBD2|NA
CASRGRDLAKNIQYF
TGTGCCAGTAGAGGGAGGGACCTAGCCAAAAACATTCAGTACTTC
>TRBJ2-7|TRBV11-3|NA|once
CASSLQGRDEQYF
TGTGCCAGCAGCTTACAGGGTAGGGACGAGCAGTACTTC
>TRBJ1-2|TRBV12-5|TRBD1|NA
CASGSGQGEGYTF
TGTGCTAGTGGTTCAGGACAGGGAGAAGGCTACACCTTC
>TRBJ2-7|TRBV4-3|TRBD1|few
CASSQGTGVSYEQYF
TGCGCCAGCAGCCAAGGGACAGGGGTTTCCTACGAGCAGTACTTC
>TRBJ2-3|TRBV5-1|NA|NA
CASSFRGSSTDTQYF
TGCGCCAGCAGCTTCCGGGGGTCTAGCACAGATACGCAGTATTTT
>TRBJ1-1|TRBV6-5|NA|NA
CASADGGRTEAFF
TGTGCCAGCGCTGACGGGGGGCGCACTGAAGCTTTCTTT
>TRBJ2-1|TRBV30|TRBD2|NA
CAWGGLAGGNNEQFF
TGTGCCTGGGGAGGACTAGCGGGAGGAAACAATGAGCAGTTCTTC
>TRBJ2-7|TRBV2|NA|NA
CASSEHRDPQDF
TGTGCCAGCAGTGAACACAGGGACCCCCAGGACTTC
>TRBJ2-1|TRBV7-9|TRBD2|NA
CASSWKLAGANEQFF
TGTGCCAGCAGCTGGAAACTAGCGGGAGCCAATGAGCAGTTCTTC
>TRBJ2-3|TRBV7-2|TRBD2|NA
CASGEGLMTDTQYF
TGTGCCAGCGGGGAGGGCCTTATGACAGATACGCAGTATTTT
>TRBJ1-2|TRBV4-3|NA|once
CASSPMIGENYGYTF
TGCGCCAGCAGCCCTATGATAGGGGAAAACTATGGCTACACCTTC
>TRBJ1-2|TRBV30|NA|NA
CAWSPLGGYTF
TGTGCCTGGAGTCCCCTCGGGGGCTACACCTTC